The 20 T cell receptor beta chains below all came from one sample that was sequenced in a study of shared clonotypes between healthy human individuals. Generated by immunoSEQ multiplex PCR, the TCRdb table keeps only in-frame clones and is missing some. Of some 530,000 clones listed, roughly 80% were seen once; the top ten hold about an eighth. Sequenced sample: PBMCs. These receptors were obtained from a woman between 35 and 50 years old in good health. Some clones in this sample may be carry-over from other donors' samples.

The chain combines TRBV15 with TRBJ2-3; D perhaps matches TRBD2 (6 bases). CDR3 length: 14 residues. Germline loops: CDR1 LNHNV, CDR2 YYDKDF (reference sequence). Trimming stripped 4 bases from V and 3 bases from J, with 11 bases between. In nucleotides, the CDR3 is TGTGCCACCAGCATAAGACGGGAGACAGATACGCAGTATTTT. Translation gives CATSIRRETDTQYF.

V is TRBV5-1 and J is TRBJ2-5; TRBD2 matches 11 bases. Trimming took 4 bases from V and 4 from J; bases not matched to a gene: 9. The CDR3 totals 16 residues. Germline V gene sequence: CDR1 SGHRS, CDR2 YFSETQ. The CDR3 protein is CASSPFSGRGGETQYF. DNA for the CDR3: TGCGCCAGCAGCCCCTTTAGCGGGAGGGGAGGAGAGACCCAGTACTTC.

V gene TRBV30 combines with J gene TRBJ2-1; 9 nucleotides line up with TRBD2. The V segment lost 0 bases and the J segment 7 bases; nucleotides outside the gene matches: 7. This CDR3 contains 15 residues. The germline V gene encodes CDR1 GTSNPN and CDR2 SVGIG (reference sequence). The CDR3 here is CAWSVGSSGINEQFF. Written as DNA, the CDR3 is TGTGCCTGGAGTGTAGGTTCTAGCGGGATAAATGAGCAGTTCTTC.

The V and J genes are TRBV28 and TRBJ2-7; TRBD1 aligns across 9 bases. The germline CDR1 and CDR2 sequences are MDHEN and SYDVKM. J gave up 0 bases and V 3 bases, and 9 bases lay outside the gene matches. The CDR3 consists of 17 residues. This CDR3 reads CASSFSLWTGASYEQYF. As DNA, the CDR3 is TGTGCCAGCAGTTTTAGTCTCTGGACAGGGGCCTCCTACGAGCAGTACTTC.

V and J are TRBV15 and TRBJ2-7; D may be TRBD2 (6 bases). V lost 0 bases and J 5 bases, leaving 17 bases between the germline ends. Germline lookup yields CDR1 LNHNV and CDR2 YYDKDF (reference sequence). The CDR3 sequence is 16 residues long. The CDR3 DNA reads as TGTGCCACCAGCAGAGATCTCAGCGGAGGGGTTGACGAGCAGTACTTC. It translates to CATSRDLSGGVDEQYF.

The chain uses TRBV7-9 and TRBJ1-1; the D gene is possibly TRBD1 (5 bases). The CDR3 sequence is 15 residues long. The V and J ends lost 1 base and 5 bases respectively, with 14 bases between them. Germline V gene data show CDR1 as SEHNR and CDR2 as FQNEAQ (reference sequence). In DNA form, the CDR3 reads TGTGCCAGCAGCTTAGATGGGGGTGTGAGGACTGAAGCTTTCTTT. This translates into CASSLDGGVRTEAFF.

This rearrangement joins TRBV28 to TRBJ1-5; TRBD1 might be the D (5 bases). The CDR3 extends over 15 amino acids. CDR1 is MDHEN, CDR2 SYDVKM, per germline. Trimming shortened V by 10 bases and J by 0 bases, and 16 bases separated the two germline ends. CDR3 nucleotide sequence: TGTGCCACCGTCCATACAGGTTATAGCAATCAGCCCCAGCATTTT. The encoded protein is CATVHTGYSNQPQHF. Full variable domain (remainder filled in from reference TRBV28 and TRBJ1-5): DVKVTQSSRYLVKRTGEKVFLECVQDMDHENMFWYRQDPGLGLRLIYFSYDVKMKEKGDIPEGYSVSREKKERFSLILESASTNQTSMYLCATVHTGYSNQPQHFGDGTRLSIL.

The V and J genes are TRBV5-6 and TRBJ2-1; D is unclear. CDR1 and CDR2 from the germline V gene are SGHDT and YYEEEE. There are 11 residues in the CDR3. With 4 bases removed from V and 12 bases from J, the gap between germline ends came to 11 bases. This CDR3 is CASSRKGWQFF. The DNA for the CDR3 is TGTGCCAGCAGCCGTAAGGGTTGGCAGTTCTTC.

The chain has TRBV10-3 and TRBJ2-2; maybe TRBD2 (6 bases). Deletions cut 10 bases from V and 0 bases from J, with 24 bases between. Looked up from germline, CDR1 is ENHRY and CDR2 is SYGVKD. CDR3 size: 18 residues. DNA of the CDR3: TGTGCCACAAGGGGAGGCAGGGCTTCTAACGCGAACACCGGGGAGCTGTTTTTT. Amino acid sequence: CATRGGRASNANTGELFF.

This clone was recorded many times. The chain has TRBV28 and TRBJ2-1, with TRBD2 matching over 7 bases. This CDR3 spans 16 amino acids. Per the germline V gene, CDR1 is MDHEN and CDR2 is SYDVKM. V dropped 6 bases and J dropped 0; count of bases not matched to a gene: 8. The CDR3 DNA follows: TGTGCCAGCAGGATTAGCGGGTTCAGCTCCTACAATGAGCAGTTCTTC. Encoded protein: CASRISGFSSYNEQFF.

V gene TRBV19 combines with J gene TRBJ2-7, with TRBD2 identical over 7 bases. The germline V gene encodes CDR1 LNHDA and CDR2 SQIVND (reference sequence). J lost 2 bases, V lost 5 bases, and 6 bases had no gene match. CDR3 length equals 14 residues. CDR3 in amino acids: CASSPGLGTYEQYF. In DNA form, the CDR3 reads TGTGCCAGTAGTCCAGGACTAGGAACCTACGAGCAGTACTTC. The full variable domain, with the rest looked up from reference TRBV19 and TRBJ2-7, is DGGITQSPKYLFRKEGQNVTLSCEQNLNHDAMYWYRQDPGQGLRLIYYSQIVNDFQKGDIAEGYSVSREKKESFPLTVTSAQKNPTAFYLCASSPGLGTYEQYFGPGTRLTVT.

Comments on this clone: The junction differs from germline at one of its ends, possibly a read error. The chain is built from TRBV6-6 and TRBJ1-1; TRBD1 matches at 7 bases. The CDR3 is made up of 14 amino acids. In germline, CDR1 is MNHNY, CDR2 SVGAGI (reference sequence). The CDR3 reads CAISAGTVNTEAFF. The CDR3 nucleotides are TGTGCCATCAGTGCCGGGACAGTGAACACTGAAGCTTTCTTT.

The genes are TRBV5-1 and TRBJ2-1; TRBD2 agrees at 8 bases. With V trimmed by 4 bases and J by 2 bases, 14 bases remained unmatched. This CDR3 region has 18 residues. The V gene's germline CDR1 is SGHRS and CDR2 YFSETQ. DNA for the CDR3: TGCGCCAGCAGCCCCAATCGGGGGGAGACTAGCGCCTACAATGAGCAGTTCTTC. It specifies CASSPNRGETSAYNEQFF.

The V and J genes are TRBV19 and TRBJ1-2; the D is unclear. The CDR3 covers 18 residues. Germline assignment: CDR1 LNHDA and CDR2 SQIVND (reference sequence). The germline V and J ends were trimmed by 3 bases and 0 bases, with 20 bases remaining between them. The CDR3 protein is CASSIVLISRRANYGYTF. As DNA, the CDR3 is TGTGCCAGTAGTATCGTCCTTATCTCGAGGAGGGCTAACTATGGCTACACCTTC. Variable domain in full (rest from reference TRBV19 and TRBJ1-2): DGGITQSPKYLFRKEGQNVTLSCEQNLNHDAMYWYRQDPGQGLRLIYYSQIVNDFQKGDIAEGYSVSREKKESFPLTVTSAQKNPTAFYLCASSIVLISRRANYGYTFGSGTRLTVV.

The chain employs TRBV7-9 and TRBJ1-4, with a possible D match to TRBD1 (5 bases). Trimming stripped 5 bases from V and 8 bases from J, with 21 bases between. Germline CDR1 and CDR2: SEHNR and FQNEAQ (reference sequence). This CDR3 contains 16 residues. The CDR3 DNA reads TGTGCCAGCAGCCCCAACCTTGGGGGGGGAGGAGAAAAACTGTTTTTT. Translation gives CASSPNLGGGGEKLFF.

V usage is TRBV5-8 and J usage is TRBJ2-7; tentatively, D is TRBD1 (5 bases). The CDR3 spans 15 residues. Per the germline V gene, CDR1 is SGHTS and CDR2 is YDEGEE. Deletions cut 0 bases from V and 3 bases from J, with 13 bases between. CDR3 coding DNA: TGTGCCAGCAGCTTGGGGCAGGGTTATCACTACGAGCAGTACTTC. Translated: CASSLGQGYHYEQYF.

The V gene is TRBV5-6, the J gene TRBJ2-5, with TRBD1 identical over 7 bases. After removal of 0 bases from V and 5 bases from J, the junction contained 4 bases not matched to a gene. This CDR3 contains 14 residues. Germline lookup yields CDR1 SGHDT and CDR2 YYEEEE. The CDR3 here is CASSLDRGGETQYF. CDR3 bases: TGTGCCAGCAGCTTGGACAGGGGTGGGGAGACCCAGTACTTC. Full variable domain (missing parts from reference TRBV5-6 and TRBJ2-5): DAGVTQSPTHLIKTRGQQVTLRCSPKSGHDTVSWYQQALGQGPQFIFQYYEEEERQRGNFPDRFSGHQFPNYSSELNVNALLLGDSALYLCASSLDRGGETQYFGPGTRLLVL.

The chain recombines TRBV5-1 with TRBJ2-5; D unclear. This CDR3 has 13 amino acids. Trimming stripped 6 bases from V and 1 base from J, with 10 bases between. Germline lookup yields CDR1 SGHRS and CDR2 YFSETQ. The CDR3 DNA sequence: TGCGCCAGCATGCCCTCGGGCCAAGAGACCCAGTACTTC. This translates into CASMPSGQETQYF.

V usage is TRBV2 and J usage is TRBJ2-3; perhaps TRBD1 as D (5 bases). The V end was cut by 1 base, the J end by 1 base, with 12 bases between. CDR1 and CDR2 from the germline V gene are SNHLY and FYNNEI. This CDR3 region has 16 residues. CDR3 sequence reads: CASSEDRGGGTDTQYF. CDR3 bases: TGTGCCAGCAGTGAAGATAGGGGTGGGGGCACAGATACGCAGTATTTT. The full variable domain, in which reference TRBV2 and TRBJ2-3 provide the parts outside the CDR3, is EPEVTQTPSHQVTQMGQEVILRCVPISNHLYFYWYRQILGQKVEFLVSFYNNEISEKSEIFDDQFSVERPDGSNFTLKIRSTKLEDSAMYFCASSEDRGGGTDTQYFGPGTRLTVL.

The V call is TRBV18, the J call TRBJ1-1, with unresolved D. The CDR3 is made up of 11 amino acids. Germline V gives CDR1 KGHSH, CDR2 LQKENI. With 8 bases removed from V and 8 bases from J, the gap between germline ends came to 12 bases. CDR3: CASAMGAEAFF. CDR3 nucleotides: TGTGCCAGCGCGATGGGAGCCGAAGCTTTCTTT.